This passage covers 15 T cell receptor beta chains from one sample sequenced in a study of T cells in Graves' hyperthyroidism and ophthalmopathy. What was amplified from RNA transcripts were TCR beta CDR3 regions. First-round RT-PCR targeting the TCR CDR3 was performed with the HTBI primer set. Each CDR3 protein is one row after TCRdb ran MiXCR on the multiplex PCR reads. Found here are around 280,000 distinct CDR3 sequences, roughly an eighth of them singletons; the top ten hold 7.9%. Sequencing used blood. The receptors were sampled from a woman aged 40 to 55 with Graves' hyperthyroidism.

This clonotype has a count of ten or more. The chain couples TRBV6-4 to TRBJ2-1, with 7 bases that match TRBD2. V trimming: 3 bases; J trimming: 3 bases; junction bases outside the gene matches: 2. This CDR3 has 14 residues. Per the germline V gene, CDR1 is MRHNA and CDR2 is SNTAGT. CDR3 DNA sequence: TGTGCCAGCAGTGAGGGGGAGGGCTACAATGAGCAGTTCTTC. Amino acids: CASSEGEGYNEQFF.

Only a few counts were recorded for this clonotype. The chain couples TRBV6-2 or TRBV6-3 to TRBJ1-1; a weak D match, TRBD1 (5 bases). Germline values: CDR1 MNHEY, CDR2 SVGEGT. V was shortened by 0 bases and J by 6 bases, with 11 bases between the two germline ends. This CDR3 has 14 amino acids. The CDR3 nucleotides read TGTGCCAGCAGTTACTCGGGGGGTGGGTCTGAAGCTTTCTTT. Protein sequence: CASSYSGGGSEAFF.

This chain connects TRBV7-3 to TRBJ2-6; D not resolved. The CDR3 loop spans 14 amino acids. V was pared by 3 bases and J by 4 bases, with 7 bases between. Germline loops: CDR1 SGHTA, CDR2 FQGTGA. The CDR3 is CASSLKSGANVLTF. The CDR3 coding sequence is TGTGCCAGCAGCTTGAAATCCGGGGCCAACGTCCTGACTTTC.

This clonotype was counted at least ten times. The rearrangement links TRBV20-1 to TRBJ2-1; TRBD2 aligns across 11 bases. With 3 bases clipped from V and 5 bases from J, the junction kept 3 bases outside the gene matches. This CDR3 has 14 amino acids. Germline V gene lookup returns CDR1 DFQATT and CDR2 SNEGSKA (reference sequence). Written as DNA, the CDR3 is TGCAGTGCTAGTCCACTAGCGGGAGACAATGAGCAGTTCTTC. Protein sequence: CSASPLAGDNEQFF.

The rearrangement uses TRBV12-3 or TRBV12-4 and TRBJ1-1; 10 nucleotides align to TRBD1. V trimming: 5 bases; J trimming: 11 bases; junction bases outside the gene matches: 8. This CDR3 has 13 amino acids. CDR3 in amino acids: CASSRQGAANAFF. CDR3 nucleotide sequence: TGTGCCAGCAGTAGACAGGGGGCAGCGAACGCTTTCTTT.

This clonotype has ten or more counts. The chain has TRBV7-9 and TRBJ2-1; 13 positions agree with TRBD2. Germline V gives CDR1 SEHNR, CDR2 FQNEAQ (reference sequence). CDR3 size: 16 residues. Trimming cost V 4 bases and J 4 bases; bases outside gene matches: 4. As DNA, the CDR3 is TGTGCCAGCAGCTCAGGGACTAGCGGGATGTACAATGAGCAGTTCTTC. It translates to CASSSGTSGMYNEQFF.

The gene calls are TRBV20-1 and TRBJ2-6, with D unclear. V lost 1 base to trimming and J lost 4 bases, with 11 bases between them. Germline V gene sequence: CDR1 DFQATT, CDR2 SNEGSKA (reference sequence). This CDR3 has 15 amino acids. CDR3 region: CSARVTSFGANVLTF. The CDR3, as DNA: TGCAGTGCTAGAGTAACATCCTTCGGGGCCAACGTCCTGACTTTC.

This clonotype was seen a few times. The chain recombines TRBV6-1 with TRBJ2-4; D perhaps matches TRBD2 (5 bases). From germline, CDR1 is MNHNS and CDR2 SASEGT. Trimming pared 4 bases from V and 0 bases from J, leaving 16 bases between. CDR3 size: 17 residues. The CDR3 sequence: CASSVGGLNLAKNIQYF. CDR3 coding DNA: TGTGCCAGCAGTGTGGGCGGACTTAACCTAGCCAAAAACATTCAGTACTTC.

The chain uses TRBV25-1 and TRBJ1-4; D gene ambiguous. Germline CDR1 reads MGHDK; CDR2 reads SYGVNS. V lost 3 bases, J lost 8 bases, and 16 bases lay in between. The CDR3 runs to 15 residues. CDR3 in DNA: TGTGCCAGCAGTGACCGGCAACGGCTTGTGGAAAAACTGTTTTTT. It translates to CASSDRQRLVEKLFF.

This clonotype showed up many times. This chain connects TRBV10-2 to TRBJ1-1; no clear D gene. CDR1 WSHSY and CDR2 SAAADI come from the germline V gene. CDR3 length: 13 amino acids. V gave up 7 bases and J gave up 2 bases, with 11 bases separating them. The CDR3 loop reads CASTPVQNTEAFF. As DNA, the CDR3 is TGCGCCAGCACGCCGGTTCAAAACACTGAAGCTTTCTTT.

This clonotype was found many times. The chain links TRBV20-1 to TRBJ2-7, with D maybe TRBD2 (5 bases). Per the germline V gene, CDR1 is DFQATT and CDR2 is SNEGSKA (reference sequence). This CDR3 contains 14 residues. The ends were cut back, 1 base at V and 5 bases at J, with 15 bases in the middle. The CDR3 loop reads CSARGVERVNEQYF. CDR3 sequence (DNA): TGCAGTGCTAGAGGAGTAGAGAGGGTAAACGAGCAGTACTTC.

This clonotype was counted ten times or more. The rearrangement uses TRBV10-3 and TRBJ1-5, with a tentative D call TRBD1 (6 bases). Germline-derived CDR1 and CDR2 are ENHRY and SYGVKD. This CDR3 spans 14 amino acids. Trimming took off 4 bases at V and 3 bases at J, with 10 bases between the two ends. The CDR3 DNA reads TGTGCCATCAGTGGGGGGGGCCACAATCAGCCCCAGCATTTT. It codes for CAISGGGHNQPQHF.

This chain uses TRBV20-1 with TRBJ2-3; TRBD2 might be the D (6 bases). CDR1 DFQATT and CDR2 SNEGSKA come from the germline V gene (reference sequence). V was clipped by 6 bases and J by 0 bases, with 16 bases between them. The CDR3 runs to 15 residues. This CDR3 is CSAASSGGSTDTQYF. CDR3 bases: TGCAGTGCGGCCTCGTCCGGGGGAAGCACAGATACGCAGTATTTT.

This clonotype occurred many times. The chain carries TRBV6-1 and TRBJ2-7; 12 nucleotides line up with TRBD2. Germline CDR1 and CDR2: MNHNS and SASEGT. V trimming: 8 bases; J trimming: 3 bases; junction bases outside the gene matches: 14. There are 17 residues in the CDR3. This CDR3 is CASGPSLLAGGGYEQYF. Here the CDR3 DNA reads TGTGCCAGCGGTCCCTCGCTCCTAGCGGGAGGGGGCTACGAGCAGTACTTC.

As to this clonotype: A much bigger clone sits one base away, suggesting this may be a read error. The V call is TRBV12-3 or TRBV12-4, the J call TRBJ2-3; D ambiguous. V gave up 8 bases and J gave up 10 bases, with 13 bases separating them. The CDR3 totals 11 residues. The DNA of the CDR3 is TGTGCCAGCGGCTTAACCGATGCGCAGTATTTT. This codes for CASGLTDAQYF.